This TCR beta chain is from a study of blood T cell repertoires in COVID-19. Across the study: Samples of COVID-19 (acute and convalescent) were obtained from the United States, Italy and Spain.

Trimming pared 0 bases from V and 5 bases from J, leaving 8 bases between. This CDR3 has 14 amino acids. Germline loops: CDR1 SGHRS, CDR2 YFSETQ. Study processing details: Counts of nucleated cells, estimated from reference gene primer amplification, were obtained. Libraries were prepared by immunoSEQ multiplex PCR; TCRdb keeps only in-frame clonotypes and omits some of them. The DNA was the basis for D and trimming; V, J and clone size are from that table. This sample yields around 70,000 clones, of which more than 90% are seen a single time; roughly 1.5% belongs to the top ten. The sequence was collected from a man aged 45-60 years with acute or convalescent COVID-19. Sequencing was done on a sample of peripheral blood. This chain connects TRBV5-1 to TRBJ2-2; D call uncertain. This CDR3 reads CASSLESWTGELFF. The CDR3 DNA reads TGCGCCAGCAGCTTGGAGAGTTGGACCGGGGAGCTGTTTTTT.